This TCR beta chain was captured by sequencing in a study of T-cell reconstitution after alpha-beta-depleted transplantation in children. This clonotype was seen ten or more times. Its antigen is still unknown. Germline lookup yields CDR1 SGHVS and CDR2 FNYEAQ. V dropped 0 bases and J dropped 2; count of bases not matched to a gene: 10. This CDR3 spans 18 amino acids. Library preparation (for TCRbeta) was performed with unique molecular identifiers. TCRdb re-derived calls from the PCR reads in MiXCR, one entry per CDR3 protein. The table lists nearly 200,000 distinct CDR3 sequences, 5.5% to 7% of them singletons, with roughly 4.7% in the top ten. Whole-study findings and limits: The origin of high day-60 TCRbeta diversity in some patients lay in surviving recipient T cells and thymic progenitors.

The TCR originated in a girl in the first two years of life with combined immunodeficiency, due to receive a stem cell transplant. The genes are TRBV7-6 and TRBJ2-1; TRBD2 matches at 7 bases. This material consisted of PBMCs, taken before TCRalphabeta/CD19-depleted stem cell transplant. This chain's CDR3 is CASSLALVSSGPYNEQFF. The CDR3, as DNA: TGTGCCAGCAGCTTAGCGCTGGTGTCTAGCGGACCCTACAATGAGCAGTTCTTC.